The rows below give T cell receptor beta chains drawn from one sample of a study of T cell changes during pregnancy in multiple sclerosis. Clones were sequenced by immunoSEQ multiplex PCR, and TCRdb holds only the in-frame ones, with some missing. The data show under 65,000 clones, with roughly 92% seen just once and 1.4% held by the top ten. Sample: peripheral blood, taken in the second trimester of pregnancy. These receptors all come from a female donor with multiple sclerosis, enrolled in a pregnancy study. Each CDR3 is given with its conserved first and last residue. Fields, in order: CDR3 protein, CDR3 DNA, J gene, V gene, CDR3 length, D gene, clone size. The D gene is left open where the match is weak. Size tells how often a clone was seen (once, few, many) or the class of an expanded clone, and some rows leave it out.

CDR3: CVIPGGTDTQYF
DNA: TGTGTAATACCAGGGGGCACAGATACGCAGTATTTT
J: TRBJ2-3
V: TRBV21-1
length: 12
D: -
size: -

CDR3: CASSVGGGDGYTF
DNA: TGTGCCAGCAGCGTAGGCGGGGGAGATGGCTACACCTTC
J: TRBJ1-2
V: TRBV9
length: 13
D: -
size: -

CDR3: CASSLSGGYGYTF
DNA: TGTGCCAGCAGCTTGAGTGGGGGGTATGGCTACACCTTC
J: TRBJ1-2
V: TRBV5-4
length: 13
D: -
size: -

CDR3: CASSLGGTAYNEQFF
DNA: TGTGCCAGCTCCTTGGGGGGGACGGCCTACAATGAGCAGTTCTTC
J: TRBJ2-1
V: TRBV27
length: 15
D: TRBD2
size: -

CDR3: CASAPDMGADTQYF
DNA: TGTGCCAGCGCCCCCGACATGGGCGCAGATACGCAGTATTTT
J: TRBJ2-3
V: TRBV7-3
length: 14
D: -
size: -

CDR3: CASGRPGVYEQYF
DNA: TGTGCCAGCGGGCGCCCGGGGGTCTACGAGCAGTACTTC
J: TRBJ2-7
V: TRBV5-4
length: 13
D: -
size: -

CDR3: CASSGGQGHPGANVLTF
DNA: TGTGCCAGTAGTGGGGGACAGGGTCATCCTGGGGCCAACGTCCTGACTTTC
J: TRBJ2-6
V: TRBV19
length: 17
D: TRBD1
size: once

CDR3: CASSQPKGQGLLGAFF
DNA: TGTGCCAGCAGCCAACCCAAGGGACAGGGGCTACTAGGAGCTTTCTTT
J: TRBJ1-1
V: TRBV14
length: 16
D: TRBD1
size: -

CDR3: CASAQDSGANVLTF
DNA: TGTGCCAGCGCCCAGGACTCTGGGGCCAACGTCCTGACTTTC
J: TRBJ2-6
V: TRBV28
length: 14
D: -
size: -

CDR3: CAWSLPDFNEKLFF
DNA: TGTGCCTGGAGTCTCCCGGACTTTAATGAAAAACTGTTTTTT
J: TRBJ1-4
V: TRBV30
length: 14
D: -
size: once

CDR3: CASSTSGSPAYNEQFF
DNA: TGCGCCAGCAGCACTAGCGGGAGCCCTGCTTACAATGAGCAGTTCTTC
J: TRBJ2-1
V: TRBV5-1
length: 16
D: TRBD2
size: -

CDR3: CASGLEVYVNQPQHF
DNA: TGTGCTAGTGGTTTGGAAGTCTATGTCAATCAGCCCCAGCATTTT
J: TRBJ1-5
V: TRBV12-5
length: 15
D: -
size: -

CDR3: CATRDRDNTGELFF
DNA: TGTGCCACCCGGGACAGGGACAACACCGGGGAGCTGTTTTTT
J: TRBJ2-2
V: TRBV19
length: 14
D: TRBD1
size: -

CDR3: CASSYSPGLAGETGELFF
DNA: TGCGCCAGCAGCTACTCTCCGGGACTAGCGGGAGAAACCGGGGAGCTGTTTTTT
J: TRBJ2-2
V: TRBV4-3
length: 18
D: TRBD2
size: -

CDR3: CASSDPSSATGELFF
DNA: TGTGCCAGCAGTGACCCGTCTAGCGCGACCGGGGAGCTGTTTTTT
J: TRBJ2-2
V: TRBV6-4
length: 15
D: -
size: -

CDR3: CASGLVRGNYGYTF
DNA: TGTGCTAGTGGTTTGGTCAGGGGAAACTATGGCTACACCTTC
J: TRBJ1-2
V: TRBV12-5
length: 14
D: -
size: -

CDR3: CAWSPTPYGYTF
DNA: TGTGCCTGGAGTCCGACACCCTATGGCTACACCTTC
J: TRBJ1-2
V: TRBV30
length: 12
D: -
size: once

CDR3: CAWSGQATSEETQYF
DNA: TGTGCCTGGAGCGGACAAGCAACTTCGGAGGAGACCCAGTACTTC
J: TRBJ2-5
V: TRBV30
length: 15
D: -
size: -

CDR3: CASSQGTGPNSPLHF
DNA: TGCGCCAGCAGCCAAGGGACAGGGCCTAATTCACCCCTCCACTTT
J: TRBJ1-6
V: TRBV4-3
length: 15
D: TRBD1
size: -

CDR3: CASSLGLGGIIQETQYF
DNA: TGTGCCAGCAGCTTGGGTCTGGGCGGGATTATACAAGAGACCCAGTACTTC
J: TRBJ2-5
V: TRBV5-5
length: 17
D: -
size: -

CDR3: CACPGGNTDTQYF
DNA: TGTGCCTGCCCTGGAGGGAACACAGATACGCAGTATTTT
J: TRBJ2-3
V: TRBV30
length: 13
D: -
size: -

CDR3: CASSRQPQHF
DNA: TGTGCTAGCAGCCGTCAGCCCCAGCATTTT
J: TRBJ1-5
V: TRBV7-7
length: 10
D: -
size: once

CDR3: CASSSGDNTEAFF
DNA: TGTGCCAGCAGTTCAGGGGATAACACTGAAGCTTTCTTT
J: TRBJ1-1
V: TRBV6-4
length: 13
D: -
size: once

CDR3: CASSQGLAGGGTEQFF
DNA: TGCGCCAGCAGCCAGGGACTAGCGGGAGGGGGTACTGAGCAGTTCTTC
J: TRBJ2-1
V: TRBV4-1
length: 16
D: TRBD2
size: -

CDR3: CASSQDRGNYEQYF
DNA: TGCGCCAGCAGCCAAGATCGGGGAAACTACGAGCAGTACTTC
J: TRBJ2-7
V: TRBV4-3
length: 14
D: -
size: -

CDR3: CAWSPGQKIIEAFF
DNA: TGTGCCTGGAGCCCGGGACAAAAGATTATCGAAGCTTTCTTT
J: TRBJ1-1
V: TRBV30
length: 14
D: -
size: -

CDR3: CASSQDTGGGLGRKKTQYF
DNA: TGCGCCAGCAGCCAAGACACCGGGGGGGGGCTCGGCCGAAAAAAGACCCAGTACTTC
J: TRBJ2-5
V: TRBV4-1
length: 19
D: TRBD2
size: -

CDR3: CAWSSSAEAFF
DNA: TGTGCCTGGAGCTCATCGGCTGAAGCTTTCTTT
J: TRBJ1-1
V: TRBV30
length: 11
D: -
size: -

CDR3: CASSFRDNEQFF
DNA: TGTGCCAGCAGCTTCCGGGACAATGAGCAGTTCTTC
J: TRBJ2-1
V: TRBV7-9
length: 12
D: -
size: once

CDR3: CASSLSPGLIIQETQYF
DNA: TGCGCCAGCAGCTTGAGTCCCGGACTAATAATACAAGAGACCCAGTACTTC
J: TRBJ2-5
V: TRBV5-1
length: 17
D: -
size: -

CDR3: CASSHRGEGALYEQYF
DNA: TGTGCCAGCAGCCACAGGGGGGAGGGGGCTCTTTACGAGCAGTACTTC
J: TRBJ2-7
V: TRBV13
length: 16
D: -
size: -

CDR3: CASSHLGLAERSEQYF
DNA: TGTGCCAGCAGCCACCTCGGACTAGCGGAGAGGTCCGAGCAGTACTTC
J: TRBJ2-7
V: TRBV14
length: 16
D: TRBD2
size: -

CDR3: CASSFVRGEETQYF
DNA: TGTGCCAGCAGTTTCGTCCGGGGTGAAGAGACCCAGTACTTC
J: TRBJ2-5
V: TRBV28
length: 14
D: -
size: -

CDR3: CASSSGSSYNEQFF
DNA: TGTGCCAGCAGTAGCGGAAGCTCCTACAATGAGCAGTTCTTC
J: TRBJ2-1
V: TRBV6-6
length: 14
D: -
size: -

CDR3: CASSIRVGNQPQHF
DNA: TGTGCCAGTAGTATAAGAGTCGGCAATCAGCCCCAGCATTTT
J: TRBJ1-5
V: TRBV19
length: 14
D: -
size: -

CDR3: CASSSSGFYEQYF
DNA: TGTGCCAGTAGTTCTAGCGGGTTCTACGAGCAGTACTTC
J: TRBJ2-7
V: TRBV19
length: 13
D: TRBD2
size: -

CDR3: CASSHTPGTPRMNTEAFF
DNA: TGCGCCAGCAGTCACACTCCCGGGACACCCCGAATGAACACTGAAGCTTTCTTT
J: TRBJ1-1
V: TRBV10-2
length: 18
D: -
size: few

CDR3: CASSQEASGVTYNEQFF
DNA: TGCGCCAGCAGCCAAGAGGCTAGCGGGGTCACCTACAATGAGCAGTTCTTC
J: TRBJ2-1
V: TRBV4-3
length: 17
D: TRBD2
size: -

CDR3: CASSLLSVSTDTQYF
DNA: TGTGCCAGCAGCCTCCTTAGCGTAAGCACAGATACGCAGTATTTT
J: TRBJ2-3
V: TRBV7-2
length: 15
D: -
size: -

CDR3: CASSVSGDLYEQYF
DNA: TGTGCCAGCAGTGTTTCAGGTGACCTCTACGAGCAGTACTTC
J: TRBJ2-7
V: TRBV2
length: 14
D: -
size: -

CDR3: CASSEALQGITEAFF
DNA: TGTGCCAGCAGTGAAGCGCTTCAGGGGATCACTGAAGCTTTCTTT
J: TRBJ1-1
V: TRBV2
length: 15
D: -
size: -

CDR3: CASSDWQYNEQFF
DNA: TGTGCCAGCAGTGATTGGCAGTACAATGAGCAGTTCTTC
J: TRBJ2-1
V: TRBV2
length: 13
D: -
size: -

CDR3: CASTQTSGTSYEQYF
DNA: TGTGCCAGCACCCAGACTAGCGGGACCTCCTACGAGCAGTACTTC
J: TRBJ2-7
V: TRBV7-2
length: 15
D: TRBD2
size: -

CDR3: CASSQGVRGEQFF
DNA: TGTGCCAGCAGTCAAGGAGTTCGCGGTGAGCAGTTCTTC
J: TRBJ2-1
V: TRBV28
length: 13
D: -
size: -

CDR3: CASSTTQGTGDQPQHF
DNA: TGCGCCAGCAGCACGACACAGGGAACTGGCGATCAGCCCCAGCATTTT
J: TRBJ1-5
V: TRBV5-1
length: 16
D: -
size: -

CDR3: CASSSRASGAYNEQFF
DNA: TGTGCTAGCAGCTCGAGGGCCTCAGGTGCCTACAATGAGCAGTTCTTC
J: TRBJ2-1
V: TRBV7-7
length: 16
D: -
size: -

CDR3: CSGRRLTGLGTYNEQFF
DNA: TGCAGCGGCAGGCGGCTGACAGGGTTGGGGACCTACAATGAGCAGTTCTTC
J: TRBJ2-1
V: TRBV29-1
length: 17
D: TRBD1
size: -

CDR3: CASNKQQGKGNSPLHF
DNA: TGTGCCAGCAACAAACAACAGGGAAAAGGCAATTCACCCCTCCACTTT
J: TRBJ1-6
V: TRBV9
length: 16
D: -
size: -

CDR3: CASSVEAEITEAFF
DNA: TGTGCCAGCAGCGTAGAAGCGGAGATCACTGAAGCTTTCTTT
J: TRBJ1-1
V: TRBV9
length: 14
D: -
size: -

CDR3: CASGTGTGNEQYF
DNA: TGTGCCAGCGGCACCGGGACAGGGAACGAGCAGTACTTC
J: TRBJ2-7
V: TRBV2
length: 13
D: TRBD1
size: many

CDR3: CASSGGAGYGYTF
DNA: TGTGCCAGCAGCGGTGGGGCCGGTTATGGCTACACCTTC
J: TRBJ1-2
V: TRBV5-6
length: 13
D: -
size: once

CDR3: CASKRTGNYEQYF
DNA: TGTGCCAGCAAAAGGACAGGTAACTACGAGCAGTACTTC
J: TRBJ2-7
V: TRBV6-5
length: 13
D: TRBD1
size: -

CDR3: CASGLATAEETQYF
DNA: TGTGCTAGTGGTTTGGCCACAGCCGAAGAGACCCAGTACTTC
J: TRBJ2-5
V: TRBV12-5
length: 14
D: -
size: -

CDR3: CASSPSSGRGETQYF
DNA: TGTGCCAGCAGTCCCTCTAGCGGGAGAGGAGAGACCCAGTACTTC
J: TRBJ2-5
V: TRBV27
length: 15
D: TRBD2
size: -

CDR3: CASSLSAVAPNTEAFF
DNA: TGTGCCAGCAGTTTATCGGCGGTGGCTCCTAACACTGAAGCTTTCTTT
J: TRBJ1-1
V: TRBV27
length: 16
D: -
size: -